This entry is about one TCR beta chain. There is no known antigen for this receptor. No much larger clone exists at a distance of one base, and base qualities are not known. Library prep was done by the immunoSEQ multiplex PCR assay. For the multiplex PCR, a mixture combining 60 forward primers for TCR Vbeta segments and 13 reverse primers for TCR Jbeta segments was used. The CDR3 region of rearranged TCR beta genes was amplified from genomic DNA with a multiplex PCR assay. On the Illumina HiSeq System, the amplified TCR beta libraries were sequenced as 87-base-pair reads. Turning to the authors' computational methods: A later analysis tallied approximately 87 million unique TCR beta chains across the 666 repertoires, and about 12 million of those chains were shared by two or more donors. Raw reads were error-corrected and collapsed into unique sequences by a nearest-neighbor algorithm in which closely related sequences were merged to remove PCR and sequencing errors. Alignment of CDR3 sequences to IMGT reference sequences was used to assign V, D and J gene segments. Each retained sequence needed at least a six-nucleotide match to both a V gene segment and a J gene segment. Rearrangements were called productive when the CDR3 lacked stop codons and stayed in frame with V and J; all others were non-productive. Following IMGT convention, CDR3 was defined as the stretch from the second conserved V-encoded cysteine to the conserved J-encoded phenylalanine. The earlier analysis of more than 450 of the donors excluded sequences that lacked an unambiguous match to a single V gene segment. In an earlier analysis of more than 500 of the donors, a V segment was called functional when productive rearrangements were above 56.7%, and segregating when the standard deviation between donors exceeded 5%. A statistical classification framework was built to diagnose cytomegalovirus status from the catalog of TCR beta chain sequences. A later analysis assigned V and J genes by comparing TCR nucleotide sequences with IMGT/GENE-DB human TR gene sequences. Using the TCRdist pipeline, a later analysis assigned CDR3 sequences along with most-parsimonious VDJ recombination scenarios. A later analysis defined each TCR beta chain by its CDR3 amino acid sequence plus V-gene family, and excluded reads lacking a unique V-gene family. A later analysis removed 500 to 650 highly shared, low-generation-probability nucleotide sequences to deal with suspected cross-contamination and a sequencing artifact. For each public chain, a later analysis derived a clonal expansion index from normalized ranks of inferred template counts within each repertoire. In a later analysis, generation probabilities were computed using a VDJ recombination model fitted to out-of-frame rearrangements, and the results were checked against IGoR. In a later analysis, TCR-TCR, TCR-HLA and TCR-CMV co-occurrence was scored with hypergeometric tests, and a repertoire-size bias correction was applied to TCR pairs. In a later analysis, false discovery rates were estimated by permuting HLA or CMV assignments 20 times. A later analysis grouped co-occurring TCRs with DBSCAN, adding TCRdist sequence similarity when clustering within HLA-allele-positive subsets. Co-occurrence clustering excluded repertoires with fewer than 30,000 or more than 120,000 public chains, plus five with anomalous nucleotide sharing. Imported from immuneACCESS, the table was reduced by TCRdb to in-frame sequences with V and J called. These copies leave out some clones; in studies compared against another copy, an unresolved V gene accounts for under half, and the cause of the remainder is not known. V and J calls and clone size are as listed in that table; D and trimming were resolved from the DNA. The sample table lists 100,000 or so clones, about 75% of them with a count of one. Around a tenth of the sample comes from the top ten.

Including cysteine and phenylalanine, the CDR3 has 15 amino acids. Only the CDR3 DNA stays, 45 bases, in frame from base 1. CDR1 LGHNA and CDR2 YNFKEQ are derived from the germline V gene. V trim: 4 bases; J trim: 4 bases; unmatched bases: 6. This specimen comes from a study of cytomegalovirus exposure and HLA in healthy donors (dated by TCRdb to about 2017). Study-wide context: In an earlier analysis of approximately 500 of the donors, 250 to 350 Gb of sequence data and just under 120 million unique TCR beta sequences from approximately 180 million T cells were reported. An earlier analysis of 587 of the donors used high-throughput TCR beta sequencing to judge whether each TCR beta V gene segment behaved as functional or pseudogenic. The study combined high-throughput TCR immunosequencing, statistical association of individual TCRs with disease status, and machine learning to predict cytomegalovirus infection status. The number of donors typed differed by locus, with 629-630 for A, B, C, DRB1 and DQB1, about 500 for DQA1, over 600 for DPA1, and under 490 for DPB1. Roughly 300 gigabases of sequencing data and approximately 85 million unique TCR sequences were included in an early release covering about 600 HLA-typed donors. The study profiled the T cell repertoires of under 850 subjects by immunosequencing and related them to cytomegalovirus serostatus. The later analysis used no new phenotypic data to find candidate immune exposures, relying instead on TCR beta sequences and their occurrence across donors. Both class I and class II loci were covered by HLA typing, at four-digit resolution. Every discovery cohort repertoire had been produced on one sequencing platform. Along with the roughly 670-subject first cohort, a separate validation cohort of over a hundred different subjects was used. Genome-wide SNP genotypes for about 65% of the 666 donors were used in a later genetic analysis, which treated that subset as a discovery cohort. The aim of the study was to test whether cataloging public T cell receptors could identify signatures of past pathogen exposure. Alongside the repertoire data, information on donor age, sex, ethnicity and CMV serostatus was compiled. Because of strong linkage in the cohort, four or five DR-DQ haplotypes were treated as single units for association and clustering. Across about 380 genotyped donors of the cohort, an average of roughly 250,000 unique TCR beta nucleotide sequences per donor were sequenced, and roughly 17% of those sequences were non-productive. Of the roughly 400 genotyped donors, 65% to 90% were placed in the genetic ancestry cluster associated with self-reported Caucasian donors. A later analysis re-examined previously published TCR beta repertoires from 610 or so donors and added high-resolution HLA genotyping to investigate patterns of TCR occurrence.

Here is what the overall study found, with its caveats: A total of fewer than 200 TCR beta chains were listed by the study as associated with cytomegalovirus. In a later analysis, 16,951 TCR beta sequences were associated with specific HLA alleles at a false discovery rate of 0.05. The presence/absence analyses assumed that sequencing depth was roughly uniform across donors, and that assumption may not be true. According to a later genetic analysis, donors in an Asian-associated ancestry cluster had fewer N-insertions in productive TCRs than the roughly 660-donor mean. Three of the identified cytomegalovirus-associated TCR beta chains were confirmed in vitro to be specific for cytomegalovirus antigens. It was suggested by the authors that the approach could potentially be generalized to other disease states and immunological phenotypes. The only immune exposure information available for the cohort was CMV serostatus. In a later analysis, most CMV-associated TCR beta chains were found to appear HLA-restricted, with HLA associations seemingly driven largely by CMV exposure. A further reported finding was that TCR beta sequences accurately predicted the HLA-A and HLA-B alleles for most subjects in the first cohort. In a later analysis, HLA-associated TCR beta chains were found to be more clonally expanded and to have lower generation probabilities than equally common non-associated chains. When HLA alleles, especially DR and DQ, strongly co-occurred, attributing TCR associations to individual alleles was difficult. Several of the top co-occurrence clusters appeared to be linked to parvovirus B19, influenza, CMV and Epstein-Barr virus, according to a later analysis. This cohort had only TCR beta chains sequenced, and the lack of alpha or paired-chain data limited which features could be detected. A later genetic analysis associated a missense DCLRE1C variant with V-gene and J-gene trimming of TCR beta chains, and an independent cohort replicated the association. The sequencing pipeline was judged likely to have produced a cluster of highly shared sequence variants as a technical artifact. Correlated functional status among segregating V segments might reflect linkage disequilibrium, but an unknown experimental factor could not be ruled out. Across donors, most TCR sequences were observed very rarely, whereas some public TCRs were present in many individuals. Because HLA typing was unavailable for some donors at each locus, only the typed subset was used in association tests. In an earlier analysis of more than 450 of the donors, most TCR beta V segments were observed in productive rearrangements about 87% or about 30% of the time, broadly matching IMGT annotations. The classifier was reported to diagnose cytomegalovirus status with high specificity and sensitivity in both the original cohort and the validation cohort. A later analysis found that TCR association rates varied across HLA loci, with DRB1 alleles showing the most associated TCRs and HLA-C alleles the fewest. The 87-base-pair reads could not distinguish some IMGT-functional V segments, including TRBV6-2 and TRBV6-3, so those segments were excluded. Some 16 rarely observed V segments, including chromosome 9 orphons, were excluded from the earlier analysis of approximately 500 of the donors because counts were too low.

The cohort comprised approximately 700 healthy bone marrow donors. At the time of sampling, all cohort members were nominally healthy, though unrecorded immune exposures were likely present. The donor tested CMV seropositive and was one of the 289 seropositive cohort members. A peripheral blood sample was provided by each donor, and peripheral blood mononuclear cells were used for TCR beta sequencing. The Qiagen DNeasy Blood Extraction Kit was used to extract genomic DNA from the blood cell samples. This receptor was taken from a man aged 25-45 years in good health and CMV-seropositive. Recombination linked TRBV4-2 to TRBJ1-1; 10 of the junction bases match TRBD1. Specimen: PBMCs. The CDR3 region has the sequence CASSPPGQGSTEAFF. The bases read TGTGCCAGCAGCCCGCCGGGACAGGGGAGCACTGAAGCTTTCTTT.